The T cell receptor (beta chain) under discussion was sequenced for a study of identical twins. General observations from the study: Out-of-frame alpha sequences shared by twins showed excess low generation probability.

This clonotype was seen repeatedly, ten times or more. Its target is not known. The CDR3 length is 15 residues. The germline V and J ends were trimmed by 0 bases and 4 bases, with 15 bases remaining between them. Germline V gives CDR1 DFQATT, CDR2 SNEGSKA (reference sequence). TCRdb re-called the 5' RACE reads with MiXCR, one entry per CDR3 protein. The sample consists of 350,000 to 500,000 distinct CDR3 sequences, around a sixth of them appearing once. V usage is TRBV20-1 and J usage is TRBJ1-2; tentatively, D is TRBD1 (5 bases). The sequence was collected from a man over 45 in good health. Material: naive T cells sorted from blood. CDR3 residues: CSARDRAREVYGYTF. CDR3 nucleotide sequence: TGCAGTGCTAGAGATCGCGCCAGGGAGGTCTATGGCTACACCTTC.